Following are 8 T cell receptor beta chains from one sample sequenced in a study of CD8+CD57+ T cells in acquired aplastic anemia. Using genomic DNA as the template, TCR beta VDJ and CDR3 profiling was carried out. TCRdb re-called the reads with MiXCR, one entry per CDR3 protein. Of under 200,000 distinct CDR3 sequences detected, around half appear once; the ten largest clones hold 3.2%. Flow cytometry had shown expanded CD8+CD57+ cells in the patients chosen for sequencing. Sequenced: sorted CD4+, CD8+, or CD8+CD57+ T cells (not recorded which) from PBMCs. The receptors were gathered from a human donor with aplastic anemia.

On this clonotype itself: A much more abundant neighbour one base away suggests this may be a read error. The chain recombines TRBV12-3 or TRBV12-4 with TRBJ2-1; D gene unclear. The CDR3 loop spans 13 amino acids. CDR3 sequence (DNA): TGTGCCAGCAGTATTTTGCTTGACAATGAGCGGTTCTTC. Protein product: CASSILLDNERFF.

V usage is TRBV7-3 and J usage is TRBJ2-2, with D perhaps assigned TRBD1 or TRBD2 (5 bases each). V lost 1 base, J lost 6 bases, and 6 bases lay in between. This CDR3 contains 13 residues. Looked up from germline, CDR1 is SGHTA and CDR2 is FQGTGA. The CDR3 loop reads CASSLMGAGELFF. Here the CDR3 DNA reads TGTGCCAGCAGCTTAATGGGGGCCGGGGAGCTGTTTTTT.

In nucleotides, the CDR3 is TGTGCCAGCAGTTCCGGACAGGCGACCTCCTATAATTCACCCCTCCACTTT. Its translation is CASSSGQATSYNSPLHF. The genes are TRBV6-2 or TRBV6-3 and TRBJ1-6, with 7 nucleotides matching TRBD1. CDR1 MNHEY and CDR2 SVGEGT come from the germline V gene. Unmatched junction bases numbered 6, after V lost 4 bases and J lost 0 bases. The CDR3 consists of 17 residues.

This clonotype was seen many times. This chain connects TRBV5-1 to TRBJ1-5, with D perhaps matching TRBD1 (5 bases). The CDR3 is 13 residues long. Trimming stripped 0 bases from V and 8 bases from J, with 9 bases between. From germline, CDR1 is SGHRS and CDR2 YFSETQ. CDR3 DNA sequence: TGCGCCAGCAGCTTGGGGTCAGGGAAGCCCCAGCATTTT. Translated: CASSLGSGKPQHF.

This rearrangement joins TRBV20-1 to TRBJ1-5; D remains unclear. Germline-derived CDR1 and CDR2 are DFQATT and SNEGSKA (reference sequence). Between the trimmed V and J ends, which lost 5 bases and 4 bases, there was a span of 9 bases. This CDR3 spans 12 amino acids. The CDR3 DNA reads TGCAGTGCTTGCATCCAAAATCAGCCCCAGCATTTT. Encoded protein: CSACIQNQPQHF.

This clonotype was seen repeatedly, ten times or more. The rearrangement links TRBV15 to TRBJ1-1; no reliable D call. CDR3 size: 12 residues. Trimming removed 0 bases at V and 9 bases at J, with 8 bases between. Germline CDR1 is LNHNV and CDR2 is YYDKDF (reference sequence). CDR3 in amino acids: CATSREAHKAFF. CDR3 DNA sequence: TGTGCCACCAGCAGAGAGGCCCACAAAGCTTTCTTT.

The CDR3 here is CASSFRGRDDNEQFF. The CDR3 coding sequence is TGTGCCAGCAGTTTCCGGGGCAGGGACGACAATGAGCAGTTCTTC. The rearrangement uses TRBV12-3 or TRBV12-4 and TRBJ2-1; possibly TRBD1 or TRBD2 for D (5 bases each). CDR3 size: 15 residues. Trimming took off 3 bases at V and 5 bases at J, with 14 bases between the two ends.

The DNA of the CDR3 is TGCAGTGCTCACGGGACAGGGGGTAGTCTCTACAATGAGCAGTTCTTC. It encodes CSAHGTGGSLYNEQFF. This chain uses TRBV20-1 with TRBJ2-1; 11 nucleotides line up with TRBD1. Germline trimming cut 5 bases from V and 3 bases from J; bases unmatched to any gene: 9. The CDR3 spans 16 residues. Germline V CDR1 and CDR2: DFQATT, SNEGSKA (reference sequence).